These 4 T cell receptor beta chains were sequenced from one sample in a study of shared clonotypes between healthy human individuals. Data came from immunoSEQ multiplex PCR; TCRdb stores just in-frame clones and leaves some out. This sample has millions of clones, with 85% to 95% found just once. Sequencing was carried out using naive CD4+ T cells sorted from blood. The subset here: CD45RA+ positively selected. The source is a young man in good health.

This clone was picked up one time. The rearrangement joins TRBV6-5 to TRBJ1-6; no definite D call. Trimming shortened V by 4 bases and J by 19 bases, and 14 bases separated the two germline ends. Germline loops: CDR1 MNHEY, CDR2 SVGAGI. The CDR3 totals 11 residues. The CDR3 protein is CASSFSGLLHF. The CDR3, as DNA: TGTGCCAGCAGTTTCTCAGGACTTCTGCACTTT.

The CDR3 bases are TGTGCCAGCAGTATTAGCGGAATTAGCACAGATACGCAGTATTTT. Protein product: CASSISGISTDTQYF. The chain links TRBV6-5 to TRBJ2-3, with D possibly TRBD2 on 6 matching bases. The CDR3 length is 15 residues. Trimming stripped 5 bases from V and 0 bases from J, with 12 bases between. Germline values: CDR1 MNHEY, CDR2 SVGAGI.

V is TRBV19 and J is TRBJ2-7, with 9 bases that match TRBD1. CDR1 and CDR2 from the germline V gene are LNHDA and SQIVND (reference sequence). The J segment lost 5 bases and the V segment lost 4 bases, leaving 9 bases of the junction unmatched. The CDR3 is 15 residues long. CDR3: CASSNHRGRGNEQYF. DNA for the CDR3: TGTGCCAGTAGTAACCACAGGGGGCGCGGGAACGAGCAGTACTTC.

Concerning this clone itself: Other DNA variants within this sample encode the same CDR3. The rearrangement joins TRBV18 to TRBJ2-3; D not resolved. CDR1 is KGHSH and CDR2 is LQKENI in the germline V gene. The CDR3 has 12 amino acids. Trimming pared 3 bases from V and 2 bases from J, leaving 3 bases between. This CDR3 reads CASSPYTDTQYF. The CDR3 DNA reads TGTGCCAGCTCACCTTACACAGATACGCAGTATTTT.